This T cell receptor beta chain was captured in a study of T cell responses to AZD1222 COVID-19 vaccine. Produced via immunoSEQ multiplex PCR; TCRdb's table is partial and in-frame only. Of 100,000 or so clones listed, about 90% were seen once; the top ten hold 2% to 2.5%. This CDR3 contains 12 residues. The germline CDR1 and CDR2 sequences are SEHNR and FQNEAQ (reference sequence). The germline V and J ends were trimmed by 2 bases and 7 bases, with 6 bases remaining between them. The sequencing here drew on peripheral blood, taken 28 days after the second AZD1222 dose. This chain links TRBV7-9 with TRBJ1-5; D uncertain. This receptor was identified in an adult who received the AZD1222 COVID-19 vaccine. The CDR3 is CASSLSRQPQHF. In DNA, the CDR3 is TGTGCCAGCAGCTTAAGTCGCCAGCCCCAGCATTTT.